These T cell receptor beta chains were read from a single sample in a study of blood T cell repertoires in COVID-19. Repertoires were generated with immunoSEQ multiplex PCR, while TCRdb's copy carries only in-frame clones and drops some. The sample has more than 65,000 clones, about 80% seen once. Material: peripheral blood. The receptor set was obtained from a woman between 65 and 79 years old with acute or convalescent COVID-19. CDR3s include the opening cysteine and the closing phenylalanine or tryptophan. D genes are given only for firm matches. Expanded clones are given a class, and other clones once, few, many or no size at all.

j_call clone_size v_call d_call cdr3_nt cdr3_aa
TRBJ1-2 . TRBV27 . TGTGCCAGCAGCCCACTGGGGAGTTATGGCTACACCTTC CASSPLGSYGYTF
TRBJ2-7 once TRBV19 . TGTGCCAGTAGTATGACGGGAACCTACGAGCAGTACTTC CASSMTGTYEQYF
TRBJ1-1 . TRBV2 . TGTGCCAGCAGTGAACTCAGGGCTGGTGAAGCTTTCTTT CASSELRAGEAFF
TRBJ2-2 . TRBV18 . TGTGCCAGCTCAGGTGCGGGGATGAACACCGGGGAGCTGTTTTTT CASSGAGMNTGELFF
TRBJ1-2 . TRBV3-1/TRBV3-2 TRBD1 TGTGCCAGCAGCCGAAGACAGGGAAGAGTTGGTGGAGGCTACACCTTC CASSRRQGRVGGGYTF
TRBJ1-1 . TRBV10-2 TRBD1 TGCGCCACCCGGACAGGGAACACTGAAGCTTTCTTT CATRTGNTEAFF
TRBJ2-7 . TRBV27 TRBD2 TGTGCCAGCAGTTCGCGGGGAGGGCCCTACGAGCAGTACTTC CASSSRGGPYEQYF
TRBJ1-5 . TRBV6-1 . TGTGCCAGCAGTGATAAAAATAGCAATCAGCCCCAGCATTTT CASSDKNSNQPQHF
TRBJ2-5 . TRBV19 TRBD2 TGTGCCAGTAACTCGGGACTAGCGGGGGGTCAAGAGACCCAGTACTTC CASNSGLAGGQETQYF
TRBJ1-3 once TRBV3-1/TRBV3-2 . TGTGCCAGCAGCCGATCTTTCGGACACTCTGGAAACACCATATATTTT CASSRSFGHSGNTIYF
TRBJ1-2 once TRBV27 TRBD1 TGTGCCAGCAGTTGGGGATGGAACAGGGGGAACTATGGCTACACCTTC CASSWGWNRGNYGYTF
TRBJ2-7 . TRBV7-3 . TGTGCCAGCAGCTTAATGCCCGGGTACGAGCAGTACTTC CASSLMPGYEQYF
TRBJ2-1 . TRBV2 TRBD2 TGTGCCAGCACTTCCCTAGCGGGAGGGATCAATGAGCAGTTCTTC CASTSLAGGINEQFF
TRBJ2-7 . TRBV9 . TGTGCCAGCAGCGTAGGACTCAAAGGCTACGAGCAGTACTTC CASSVGLKGYEQYF
TRBJ1-1 . TRBV6-5 . TGTGCCAGCAGTTTTGGACTCAACACTGAAGCTTTCTTT CASSFGLNTEAFF
TRBJ1-2 few TRBV10-3 . TGTGCCACCAAAGGGAGTTTCCCAGGATATGGCTACACCTTC CATKGSFPGYGYTF
TRBJ2-1 . TRBV3-1/TRBV3-2 TRBD2 TGTGCCAGCAGCCAAAATCCTAGCGGACTCTACAATGAGCAGTTCTTC CASSQNPSGLYNEQFF
TRBJ2-7 few TRBV6-5 . TGTGCCAGCAGTTTTTCGGTCACCCATTACGAGCAGTACTTC CASSFSVTHYEQYF
TRBJ1-2 . TRBV5-1 TRBD1 TGCGCCAGCAGCGTGGGACAGATAAGCGGCTACACCTTC CASSVGQISGYTF